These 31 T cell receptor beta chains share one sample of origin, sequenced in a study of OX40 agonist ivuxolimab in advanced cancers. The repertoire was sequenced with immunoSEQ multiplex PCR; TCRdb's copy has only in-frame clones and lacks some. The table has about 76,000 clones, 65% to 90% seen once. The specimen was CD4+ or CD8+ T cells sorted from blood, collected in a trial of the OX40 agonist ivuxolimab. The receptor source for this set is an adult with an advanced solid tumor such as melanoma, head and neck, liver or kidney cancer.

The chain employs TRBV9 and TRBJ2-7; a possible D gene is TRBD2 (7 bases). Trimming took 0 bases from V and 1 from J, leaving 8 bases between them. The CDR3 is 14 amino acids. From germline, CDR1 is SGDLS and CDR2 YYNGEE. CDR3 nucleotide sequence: TGTGCCAGCAGCGTAGAGGGGGGGTCCTACGAGCAGTACTTC. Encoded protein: CASSVEGGSYEQYF.

This CDR3 reads CASSWGLAGGPGYNEQFF. The DNA of the CDR3 is TGTGCCAGCAGCTGGGGACTAGCGGGAGGGCCTGGATACAATGAGCAGTTCTTC. V gene TRBV5-8 combines with J gene TRBJ2-1; 16 bases align to TRBD2. This CDR3 region has 18 residues. V was pared by 3 bases and J by 4 bases, with 7 bases of the junction left unmatched. The germline CDR1 and CDR2 sequences are SGHTS and YDEGEE. Full variable domain (rest looked up from reference TRBV5-8 and TRBJ2-1): EAGVTQSPTHLIKTRGQQATLRCSPISGHTSVYWYQQALGLGLQFLLWYDEGEERNRGNFPPRFSGRQFPNYSSELNVNALELEDSALYLCASSWGLAGGPGYNEQFFGPGTRLTVL.

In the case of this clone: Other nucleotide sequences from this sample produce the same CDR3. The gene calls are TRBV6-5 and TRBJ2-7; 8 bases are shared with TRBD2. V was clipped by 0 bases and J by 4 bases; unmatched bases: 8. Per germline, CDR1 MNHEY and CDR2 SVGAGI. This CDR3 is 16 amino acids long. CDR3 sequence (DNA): TGTGCCAGCAGTTACTCGAGGCGGGAGGCACCATACGAGCAGTACTTC. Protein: CASSYSRREAPYEQYF.

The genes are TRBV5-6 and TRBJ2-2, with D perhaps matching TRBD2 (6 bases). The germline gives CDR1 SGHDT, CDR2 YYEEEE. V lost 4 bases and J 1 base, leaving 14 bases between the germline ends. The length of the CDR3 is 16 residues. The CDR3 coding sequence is TGTGCCAGCAGCCTGGGGGGTACATTGAACACCGGGGAGCTGTTTTTT. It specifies CASSLGGTLNTGELFF.

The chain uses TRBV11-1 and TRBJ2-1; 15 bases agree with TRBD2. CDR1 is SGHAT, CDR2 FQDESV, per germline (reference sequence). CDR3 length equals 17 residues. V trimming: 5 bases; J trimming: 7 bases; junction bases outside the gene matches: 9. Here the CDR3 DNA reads TGTGCCAGCAGCCCATTGGGGACTAGCGGGAGGTCAAATGAGCAGTTCTTC. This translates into CASSPLGTSGRSNEQFF.

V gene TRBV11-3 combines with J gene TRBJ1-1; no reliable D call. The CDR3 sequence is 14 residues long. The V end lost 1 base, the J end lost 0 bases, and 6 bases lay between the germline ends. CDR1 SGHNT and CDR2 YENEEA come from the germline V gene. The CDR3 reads CASSLGQMNTEAFF. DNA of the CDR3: TGTGCCAGCAGCTTAGGGCAGATGAACACTGAAGCTTTCTTT.

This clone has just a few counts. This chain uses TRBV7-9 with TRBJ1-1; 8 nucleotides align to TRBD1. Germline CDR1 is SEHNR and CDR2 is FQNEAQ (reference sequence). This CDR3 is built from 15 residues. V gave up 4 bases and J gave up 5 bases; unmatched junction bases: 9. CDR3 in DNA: TGTGCCAGCAGCTCACGGACAGGGTGGGGGACTGAAGCTTTCTTT. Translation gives CASSSRTGWGTEAFF.

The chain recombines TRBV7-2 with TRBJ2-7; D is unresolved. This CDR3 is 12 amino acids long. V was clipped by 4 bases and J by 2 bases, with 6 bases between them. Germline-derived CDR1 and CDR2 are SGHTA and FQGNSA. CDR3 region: CASSSDPYEQYF. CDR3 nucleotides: TGTGCCAGCAGCTCCGACCCCTACGAGCAGTACTTC.

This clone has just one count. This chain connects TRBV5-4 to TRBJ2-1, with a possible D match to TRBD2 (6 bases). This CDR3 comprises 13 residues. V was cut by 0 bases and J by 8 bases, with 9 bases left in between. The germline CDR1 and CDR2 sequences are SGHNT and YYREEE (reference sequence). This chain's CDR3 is CASSLVREDEQFF. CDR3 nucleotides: TGTGCCAGCAGCTTGGTTAGGGAGGATGAGCAGTTCTTC.

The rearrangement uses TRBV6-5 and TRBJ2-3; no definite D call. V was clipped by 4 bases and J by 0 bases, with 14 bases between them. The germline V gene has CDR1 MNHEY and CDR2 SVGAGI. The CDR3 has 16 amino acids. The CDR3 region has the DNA TGTGCCAGCAGTTCAACAGTGGCCGGAAGCACAGATACGCAGTATTTT. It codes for CASSSTVAGSTDTQYF.

CDR3 DNA sequence: TGTGCCAGCAGACCGGACAGGGGGCGCGTCTATGGCTACACCTTC. Translation: CASRPDRGRVYGYTF. The chain couples TRBV6-6 to TRBJ1-2; 11 bases match TRBD1. This CDR3 region has 15 residues. Germline V lookup: CDR1 MNHNY, CDR2 SVGAGI (reference sequence). V was clipped by 6 bases and J by 4 bases; unmatched bases: 7.

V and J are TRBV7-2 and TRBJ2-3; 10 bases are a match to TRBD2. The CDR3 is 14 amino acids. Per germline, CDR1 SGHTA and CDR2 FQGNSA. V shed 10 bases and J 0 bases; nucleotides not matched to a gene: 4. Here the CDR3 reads CAMRTSGSTDTQYF. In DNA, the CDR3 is TGTGCCATGCGGACTAGCGGAAGCACAGATACGCAGTATTTT.

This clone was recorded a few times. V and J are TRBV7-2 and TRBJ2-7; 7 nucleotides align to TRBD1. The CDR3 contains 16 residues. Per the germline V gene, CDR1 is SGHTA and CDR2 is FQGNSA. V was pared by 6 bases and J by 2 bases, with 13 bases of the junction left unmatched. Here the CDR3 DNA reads TGTGCCAGCAGGAGAAGCCCTGGGACAGAGACCTACGAGCAGTACTTC. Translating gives CASRRSPGTETYEQYF.

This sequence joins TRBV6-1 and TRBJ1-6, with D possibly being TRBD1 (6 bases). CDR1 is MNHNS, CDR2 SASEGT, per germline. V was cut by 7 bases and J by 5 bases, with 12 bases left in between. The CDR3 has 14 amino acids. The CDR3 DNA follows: TGTGCCAGCACTTTTCGGACAGATAATTCACCCCTCCACTTT. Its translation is CASTFRTDNSPLHF.

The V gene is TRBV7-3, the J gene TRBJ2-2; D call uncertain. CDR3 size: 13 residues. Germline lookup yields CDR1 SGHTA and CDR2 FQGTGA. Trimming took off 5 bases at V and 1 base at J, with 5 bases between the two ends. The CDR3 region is CASSNQNTGELFF. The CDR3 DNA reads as TGTGCCAGCAGCAACCAGAACACCGGGGAGCTGTTTTTT.

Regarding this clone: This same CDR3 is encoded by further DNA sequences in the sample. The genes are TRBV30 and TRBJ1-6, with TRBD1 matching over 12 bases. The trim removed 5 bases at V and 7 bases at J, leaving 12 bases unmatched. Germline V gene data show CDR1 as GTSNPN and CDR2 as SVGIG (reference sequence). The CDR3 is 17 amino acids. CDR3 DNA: TGTGCCTGGCTTGGGACAGGGGGCGCGGGCGCAAATTCACCCCTCCACTTT. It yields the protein CAWLGTGGAGANSPLHF. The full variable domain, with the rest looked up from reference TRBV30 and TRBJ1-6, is SQTIHQWPATLVQPVGSPLSLECTVEGTSNPNLYWYRQAAGRGLQLLFYSVGIGQISSEVPQNLSASRPQDRQFILSSKKLLLSDSGFYLCAWLGTGGAGANSPLHFGNGTRLTVT.

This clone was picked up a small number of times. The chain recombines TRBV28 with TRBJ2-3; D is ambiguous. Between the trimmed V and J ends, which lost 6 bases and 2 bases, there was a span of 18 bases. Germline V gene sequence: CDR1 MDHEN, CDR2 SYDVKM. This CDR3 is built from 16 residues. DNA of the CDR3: TGTGCCAGCAGGGTCGCTTGGGGTAACCACACAGATACGCAGTATTTT. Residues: CASRVAWGNHTDTQYF.

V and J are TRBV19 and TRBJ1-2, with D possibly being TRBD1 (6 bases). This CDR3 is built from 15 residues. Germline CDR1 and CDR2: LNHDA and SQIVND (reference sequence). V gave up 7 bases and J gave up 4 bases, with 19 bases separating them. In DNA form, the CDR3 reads TGTGCCAGTACTGATGGCGGGGGCGGGACCTATGGCTACACCTTC. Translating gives CASTDGGGGTYGYTF.

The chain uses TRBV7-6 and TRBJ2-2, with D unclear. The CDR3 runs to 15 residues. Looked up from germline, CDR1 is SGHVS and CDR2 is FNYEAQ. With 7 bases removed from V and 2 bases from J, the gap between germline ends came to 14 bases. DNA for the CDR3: TGTGCCAGCACCTCTACGAGGAGTAACACCGGGGAGCTGTTTTTT. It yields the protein CASTSTRSNTGELFF. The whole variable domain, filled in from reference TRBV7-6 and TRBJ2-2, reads GAGVSQSPRYKVTKRGQDVALRCDPISGHVSLYWYRQALGQGPEFLTYFNYEAQQDKSGLPNDRFSAERPEGSISTLTIQRTEQRDSAMYRCASTSTRSNTGELFFGEGSRLTVL.

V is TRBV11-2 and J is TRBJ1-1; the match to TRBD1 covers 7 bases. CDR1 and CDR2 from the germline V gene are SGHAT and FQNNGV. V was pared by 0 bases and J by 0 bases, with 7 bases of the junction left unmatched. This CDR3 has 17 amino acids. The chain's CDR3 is CASSLDRGMGMNTEAFF. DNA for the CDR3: TGTGCCAGCAGCTTAGACAGGGGGATGGGAATGAACACTGAAGCTTTCTTT.

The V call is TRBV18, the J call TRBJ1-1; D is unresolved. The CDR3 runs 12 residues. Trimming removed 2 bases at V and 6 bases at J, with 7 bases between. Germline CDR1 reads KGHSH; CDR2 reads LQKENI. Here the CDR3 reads CASSPLVPEAFF. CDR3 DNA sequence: TGTGCCAGCTCACCATTGGTCCCTGAAGCTTTCTTT.

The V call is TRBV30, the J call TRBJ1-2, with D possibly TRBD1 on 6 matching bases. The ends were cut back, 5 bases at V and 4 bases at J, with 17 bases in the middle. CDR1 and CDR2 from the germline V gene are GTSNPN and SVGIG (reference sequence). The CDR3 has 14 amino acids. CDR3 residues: CAWLKMGAVYGYTF. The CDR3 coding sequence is TGTGCCTGGCTTAAGATGGGGGCTGTCTATGGCTACACCTTC.

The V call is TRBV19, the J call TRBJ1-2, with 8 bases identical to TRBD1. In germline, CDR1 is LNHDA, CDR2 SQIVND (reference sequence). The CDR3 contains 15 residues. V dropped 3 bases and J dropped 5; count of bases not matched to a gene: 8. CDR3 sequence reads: CASSIDRGLGYGYTF. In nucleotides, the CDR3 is TGTGCCAGTAGTATTGACAGGGGATTGGGTTATGGCTACACCTTC.

The DNA of the CDR3 is TGCGCCAGCAGGCGGACAGCTATTGATCAGCCCCAGCATTTT. This codes for CASRRTAIDQPQHF. The V and J genes are TRBV5-1 and TRBJ1-5; D is possibly TRBD1 (6 bases). The CDR3 is 14 amino acids. The V and J ends lost 5 bases and 5 bases respectively, with 14 bases between them. CDR1 and CDR2 (germline): SGHRS, YFSETQ.

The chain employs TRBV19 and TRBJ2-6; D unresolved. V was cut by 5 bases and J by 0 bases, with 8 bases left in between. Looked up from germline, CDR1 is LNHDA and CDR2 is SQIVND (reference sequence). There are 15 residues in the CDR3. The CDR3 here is CASSRWSSGANVLTF. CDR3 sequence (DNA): TGTGCCAGTAGTCGTTGGAGCTCTGGGGCCAACGTCCTGACTTTC.

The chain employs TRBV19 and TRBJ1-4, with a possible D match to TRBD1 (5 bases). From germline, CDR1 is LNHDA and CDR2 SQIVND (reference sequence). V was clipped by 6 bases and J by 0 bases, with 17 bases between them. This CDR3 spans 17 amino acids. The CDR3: CASSQLQGWATNEKLFF. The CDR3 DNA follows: TGTGCCAGTAGCCAGCTCCAGGGTTGGGCAACTAATGAAAAACTGTTTTTT.

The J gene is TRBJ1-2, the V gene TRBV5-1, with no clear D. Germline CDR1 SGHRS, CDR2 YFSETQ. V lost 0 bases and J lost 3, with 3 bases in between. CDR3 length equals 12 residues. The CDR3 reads CASSLGDYGYTF. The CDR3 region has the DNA TGCGCCAGCAGCTTGGGTGACTATGGCTACACCTTC.

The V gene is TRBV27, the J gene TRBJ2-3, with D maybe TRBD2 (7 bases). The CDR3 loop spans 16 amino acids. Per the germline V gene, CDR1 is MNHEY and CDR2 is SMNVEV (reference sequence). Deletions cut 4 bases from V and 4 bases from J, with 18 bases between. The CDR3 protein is CASSSYRGAEADTQYF. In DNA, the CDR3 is TGTGCCAGCAGTTCGTATCGGGGGGCAGAGGCAGATACGCAGTATTTT.

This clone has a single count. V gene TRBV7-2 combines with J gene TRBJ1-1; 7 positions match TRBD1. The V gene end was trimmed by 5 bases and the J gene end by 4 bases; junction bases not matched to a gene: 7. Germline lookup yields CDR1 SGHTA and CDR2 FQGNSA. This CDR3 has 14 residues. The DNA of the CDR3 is TGTGCCAGCAGCCTAACAGGGGCGCCCACTGAAGCTTTCTTT. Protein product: CASSLTGAPTEAFF.

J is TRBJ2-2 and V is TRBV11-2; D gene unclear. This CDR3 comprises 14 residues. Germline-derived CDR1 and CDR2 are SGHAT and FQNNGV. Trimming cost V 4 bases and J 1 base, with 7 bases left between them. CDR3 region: CASSSQWNTGELFF. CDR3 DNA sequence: TGTGCCAGCAGCTCCCAGTGGAACACCGGGGAGCTGTTTTTT. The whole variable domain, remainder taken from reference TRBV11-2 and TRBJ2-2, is EAGVAQSPRYKIIEKRQSVAFWCNPISGHATLYWYQQILGQGPKLLIQFQNNGVVDDSQLPKDRFSAERLKGVDSTLKIQPAKLEDSAVYLCASSSQWNTGELFFGEGSRLTVL.

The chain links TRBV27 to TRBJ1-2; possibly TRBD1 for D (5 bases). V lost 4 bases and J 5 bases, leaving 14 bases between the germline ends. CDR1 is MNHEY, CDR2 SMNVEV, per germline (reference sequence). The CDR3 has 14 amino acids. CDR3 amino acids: CASSSAGISYGYTF. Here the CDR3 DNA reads TGTGCCAGCAGTTCGGCAGGGATATCGTATGGCTACACCTTC.